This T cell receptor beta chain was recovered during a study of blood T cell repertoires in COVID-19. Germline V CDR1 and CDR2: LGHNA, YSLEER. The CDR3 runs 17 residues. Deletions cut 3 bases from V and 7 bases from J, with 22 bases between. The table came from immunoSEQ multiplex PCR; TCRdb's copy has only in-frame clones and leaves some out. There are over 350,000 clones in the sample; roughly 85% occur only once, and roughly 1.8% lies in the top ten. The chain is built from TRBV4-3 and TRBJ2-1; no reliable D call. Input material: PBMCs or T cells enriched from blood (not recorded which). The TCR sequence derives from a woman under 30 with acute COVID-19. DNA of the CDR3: TGCGCCAGCAGCCAGTTCTATGACTCAACCGGTGGAAATGAGCAGTTCTTC. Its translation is CASSQFYDSTGGNEQFF.